The 7 T cell receptor beta chains reported below all come from one sample, sequenced in a study of T cell responses to AZD1222 COVID-19 vaccine. Sequencing was performed with immunoSEQ multiplex PCR; in TCRdb, only in-frame clones are kept and a portion is missing. The sample carries 100,000 to 150,000 clones, 88% recorded once. The sample was peripheral blood, taken on day 0 of AZD1222 vaccination. Every receptor here comes from an adult in good health.

V is TRBV28 and J is TRBJ1-1; 8 bases fit TRBD1. The CDR3 runs 13 residues. The V gene's germline CDR1 is MDHEN and CDR2 SYDVKM. Trimming took 3 bases from V and 9 from J; bases not matched to a gene: 6. CDR3 sequence: CASSFEDRAKAFF. CDR3 DNA sequence: TGTGCCAGCAGTTTTGAGGACAGGGCGAAAGCTTTCTTT.

The chain carries TRBV7-8 and TRBJ1-6; D is possibly TRBD1 (6 bases). Germline values: CDR1 SGHVS, CDR2 FQNEAQ. V was trimmed by 1 base and J by 8 bases, leaving 12 bases between them. This CDR3 has 15 amino acids. CDR3 DNA: TGTGCCAGCAGCTTAGTACAGGGCCGGTATTCACCCCTCCACTTT. Translating it yields CASSLVQGRYSPLHF.

The V and J genes are TRBV6-5 and TRBJ1-5, with 9 positions matching TRBD1. With V trimmed by 7 bases and J by 6 bases, 7 bases remained unmatched. Germline CDR1 and CDR2: MNHEY and SVGAGI. This CDR3 is 14 amino acids long. CDR3 DNA sequence: TGTGCCAGCACCCTAGACAGGGGGGGTCAGCCCCAGCATTTT. Residues: CASTLDRGGQPQHF.

This chain uses TRBV7-8 with TRBJ2-7; 9 nucleotides line up with TRBD1. The V and J ends lost 4 bases and 0 bases, in that order; junction bases with no gene match: 13. CDR3 size: 18 residues. The germline CDR1 and CDR2 sequences are SGHVS and FQNEAQ. The CDR3 region has the DNA TGTGCCAGCAGCTCCCCCCGGGACAGGGCCGGAAGCTCCTACGAGCAGTACTTC. Protein product: CASSSPRDRAGSSYEQYF.

The gene calls are TRBV9 and TRBJ1-4, with TRBD1 as a possible D gene (5 bases). This CDR3 region has 16 residues. Germline V CDR1 and CDR2: SGDLS, YYNGEE. Deletions cut 0 bases from V and 5 bases from J, with 14 bases between. CDR3 DNA: TGTGCCAGCAGCGTAGGGGGCGGGATTTCAAATGAAAAACTGTTTTTT. Its protein product is CASSVGGGISNEKLFF. The full variable domain, its missing parts supplied by reference TRBV9 and TRBJ1-4, is DSGVTQTPKHLITATGQRVTLRCSPRSGDLSVYWYQQSLDQGLQFLIQYYNGEERAKGNILERFSAQQFPDLHSELNLSSLELGDSALYFCASSVGGGISNEKLFFGSGTQLSVL.

Only a few counts were recorded for this clone. The chain carries TRBV11-3 and TRBJ1-2, with D unclear. V lost 1 base, J lost 8 bases, and 8 bases lay in between. The CDR3 is 12 residues long. CDR1 and CDR2 from the germline V gene are SGHNT and YENEEA. CDR3 sequence (DNA): TGTGCCAGCAGCTTAGGGCCGGGGGGCTACACCTTC. The encoded protein is CASSLGPGGYTF.

The chain uses TRBV20-1 and TRBJ1-5; D uncertain. V lost 3 bases, J lost 0 bases, and 9 bases lay in between. The V gene's germline CDR1 is DFQATT and CDR2 SNEGSKA (reference sequence). CDR3 length equals 14 residues. Here the CDR3 DNA reads TGCAGTGCTAGTCGGATTAGTAGCAATCAGCCCCAGCATTTT. As protein: CSASRISSNQPQHF.